Below, 23 T cell receptor beta chains from the same sample are listed, as sequenced in a study of blood T cell repertoires in COVID-19. Using immunoSEQ multiplex PCR, the repertoire was profiled, and TCRdb retains in-frame clones only, with some absent. Of about 260,000 clones detected, 70% to 90% appear once; the ten largest clones hold around 5.1%. The sample was peripheral blood. These receptors were obtained from a woman aged 55-70 years with COVID-19, enrolled during active disease.

The V gene is TRBV5-1, the J gene TRBJ1-2; 7 bases fit TRBD1. Germline trimming cut 6 bases from V and 4 bases from J; bases unmatched to any gene: 6. Germline V gene data show CDR1 as SGHRS and CDR2 as YFSETQ. This CDR3 has 13 residues. Written as DNA, the CDR3 is TGCGCCAGCACCGACAGGGAGCCCTATGGCTACACCTTC. This sequence encodes CASTDREPYGYTF.

This clone has just one count. The gene calls are TRBV5-5 and TRBJ1-4, with unresolved D. The germline V gene encodes CDR1 SGHKS and CDR2 YYEKEE (reference sequence). The CDR3 extends over 16 amino acids. V lost 2 bases and J 5 bases, leaving 16 bases between the germline ends. For the CDR3, the DNA is TGTGCCAGCAGCTTAGTTCCGAGCCCGTCCAATGAAAAACTGTTTTTT. It specifies CASSLVPSPSNEKLFF.

This sequence joins TRBV19 and TRBJ2-3; D call uncertain. The V gene's germline CDR1 is LNHDA and CDR2 SQIVND (reference sequence). The CDR3 is made up of 15 amino acids. V was trimmed by 3 bases and J by 6 bases, leaving 16 bases between them. In DNA, the CDR3 is TGTGCCAGTAGTATTCCGTCGCCAGCCGGGGATACGCAGTATTTT. It codes for CASSIPSPAGDTQYF.

The chain recombines TRBV3-1 (or the pseudogene TRBV3-2) with TRBJ1-6; D is uncertain. CDR3 length: 12 amino acids. Germline lookup yields CDR1 LGHDT and CDR2 YNNKEL (reference sequence). V shed 0 bases and J shed 10 bases, with 4 bases lying between them. The CDR3 is CASSQERSPLHF. The CDR3 DNA follows: TGTGCCAGCAGCCAAGAGAGATCACCCCTCCACTTT.

This clone came up once. This chain joins TRBV4-2 and TRBJ2-1; 13 bases match TRBD2. CDR3 length: 18 amino acids. The germline gives CDR1 LGHNA, CDR2 YNFKEQ. The trim removed 0 bases at V and 1 base at J, leaving 3 bases unmatched. The CDR3 DNA reads TGTGCCAGCAGCCAAGACGGGACTAGCGGGGCTTCCTACAATGAGCAGTTCTTC. Its protein product is CASSQDGTSGASYNEQFF.

This chain uses TRBV30 with TRBJ2-1, with D tentatively TRBD1 (5 bases). The CDR3 runs 16 residues. The germline gives CDR1 GTSNPN, CDR2 SVGIG (reference sequence). V lost 0 bases, J lost 4 bases, and 16 bases lay in between. The CDR3 DNA reads as TGTGCCTGGAGTGTACACAGGCTAAGGGGTTACAATGAGCAGTTCTTC. Protein: CAWSVHRLRGYNEQFF.

This clone was seen only once. One junction end does not reproduce the germline sequence, and a read error may be involved. V is TRBV6-5 and J is TRBJ2-1; 12 bases map to TRBD2. This CDR3 comprises 15 residues. Germline CDR1 is MNHEY and CDR2 is SVGAGI. The CDR3 region is CASSLGLAGTNRLIF. The CDR3 region has the DNA TGTGCCAGCAGCCTGGGACTAGCGGGTACGAACCGCCTCATCTTC.

CDR3 sequence (DNA): TGTGCCAGCAGCTTCGGACACCGGGCGGACAATGAGCAGTTCTTC. This translates into CASSFGHRADNEQFF. This rearrangement joins TRBV5-5 to TRBJ2-1; D might be TRBD1 (5 bases). The CDR3 has 15 amino acids. Germline V gives CDR1 SGHKS, CDR2 YYEKEE (reference sequence). V gave up 2 bases and J gave up 5 bases, with 14 bases separating them.

The CDR3 here is CASNEVIYSNQPQHF. Here the CDR3 DNA reads TGTGCCAGCAACGAGGTGATTTATAGCAATCAGCCCCAGCATTTT. The V gene is TRBV6-5, the J gene TRBJ1-5; no clear D gene. V was shortened by 7 bases and J by 0 bases, with 13 bases between the two germline ends. The CDR3 sequence is 15 residues long. From germline, CDR1 is MNHEY and CDR2 SVGAGI.

This chain joins TRBV12-3 or TRBV12-4 and TRBJ1-2, with 7 bases matching TRBD1. The CDR3 is made up of 12 amino acids. V was clipped by 4 bases and J by 5 bases; unmatched bases: 1. CDR3 loop: CASSSGGYGYTF. As DNA, the CDR3 is TGTGCCAGCAGTTCAGGGGGGTATGGCTACACCTTC.

The chain combines TRBV2 with TRBJ1-1, with TRBD1 matching over 7 bases. Trimming took 9 bases from V and 1 from J; bases not matched to a gene: 5. Germline V CDR1 and CDR2: SNHLY, FYNNEI. CDR3 length equals 13 residues. The CDR3 DNA sequence: TGTGCCAGGACGGGACAGCAGAACACTGAAGCTTTCTTT. This translates into CARTGQQNTEAFF.

This clone occurred once. CDR3 in amino acids: CATSDPVYTDTQYF. In nucleotides, the CDR3 is TGTGCCACCAGTGATCCGGTTTACACAGATACGCAGTATTTT. The chain uses TRBV24-1 and TRBJ2-3, with D unclear. Trimming removed 3 bases from V and 2 bases from J, with 8 bases in between. The CDR3 covers 14 residues. Germline V gene data show CDR1 as KGHDR and CDR2 as SFDVKD.

This chain links TRBV7-8 with TRBJ2-1; D possibly corresponds to TRBD1 (5 bases). Trimming cost V 6 bases and J 4 bases, with 19 bases left between them. The CDR3 totals 16 residues. Germline lookup yields CDR1 SGHVS and CDR2 FQNEAQ. CDR3 amino acids: CASSPKNRPTYNEQFF. The CDR3 DNA sequence: TGTGCCAGCAGTCCAAAGAACAGGCCTACTTACAATGAGCAGTTCTTC.

J is TRBJ2-7 and V is TRBV6-5; D is possibly TRBD2 (5 bases). Trimming took 7 bases from V and 2 from J, leaving 18 bases between them. Germline V gene data show CDR1 as MNHEY and CDR2 as SVGAGI. The CDR3 loop spans 15 amino acids. This CDR3 is CASTEGRRSAYEQYF. CDR3 nucleotides: TGTGCCAGCACCGAGGGTCGGCGGAGTGCCTACGAGCAGTACTTC.

The V and J genes are TRBV30 and TRBJ1-4, with D uncertain. The germline V and J ends were trimmed by 4 bases and 6 bases, with 9 bases remaining between them. Germline lookup yields CDR1 GTSNPN and CDR2 SVGIG (reference sequence). The CDR3 sequence is 12 residues long. The CDR3 region has the DNA TGTGCCTGGACCTCCAGTCATGAAAAACTGTTTTTT. Residues: CAWTSSHEKLFF.

The rearrangement links TRBV14 to TRBJ2-5; TRBD2 might be the D (5 bases). CDR3 length: 14 residues. CDR1 SGHDN and CDR2 FVKESK come from the germline V gene. Trimming removed 4 bases at V and 2 bases at J, with 11 bases between. Here the CDR3 DNA reads TGTGCCAGCAGCCCCAGACTACTTCAAGAGACCCAGTACTTC. Translating gives CASSPRLLQETQYF.

The genes are TRBV18 and TRBJ1-1; TRBD1 matches at 7 bases. Germline V CDR1 and CDR2: KGHSH, LQKENI. This CDR3 is 15 amino acids long. V shed 3 bases and J 1 base; nucleotides not matched to a gene: 5. This CDR3 reads CASSPIRGENTEAFF. CDR3 DNA sequence: TGTGCCAGCTCACCCATCAGGGGGGAGAACACTGAAGCTTTCTTT. Filled out from reference TRBV18 and TRBJ1-1, the complete variable domain reads NAGVMQNPRHLVRRRGQEARLRCSPMKGHSHVYWYRQLPEEGLKFMVYLQKENIIDESGMPKERFSAEFPKEGPSILRIQQVVRGDSAAYFCASSPIRGENTEAFFGQGTRLTVV.

This clone has a handful of counts. This rearrangement joins TRBV7-9 to TRBJ1-1; D possibly corresponds to TRBD1 (5 bases). Trimming left V 5 bases short and J 4 bases short, with 17 bases between. Germline values: CDR1 SEHNR, CDR2 FQNEAQ (reference sequence). There are 15 residues in the CDR3. This chain's CDR3 is CASSPQQASGTEAFF. The CDR3 bases are TGTGCCAGCAGCCCCCAACAGGCTAGTGGCACTGAAGCTTTCTTT. Drawing the rest from reference TRBV7-9 and TRBJ1-1, the complete variable domain is DTGVSQNPRHKITKRGQNVTFRCDPISEHNRLYWYRQTLGQGPEFLTYFQNEAQLEKSRLLSDRFSAERPKGSFSTLEIQRTEQGDSAMYLCASSPQQASGTEAFFGQGTRLTVV.

The V call is TRBV3-1 (or the pseudogene TRBV3-2), the J call TRBJ2-4; possible D gene TRBD2, 6 bases. Germline V gene sequence: CDR1 LGHDT, CDR2 YNNKEL (reference sequence). The CDR3 is 17 amino acids. Trimming shortened V by 1 base and J by 3 bases, and 16 bases separated the two germline ends. Written as DNA, the CDR3 is TGTGCCAGCAGCCAAGCGGGCGGGGTCGGAGACAAAAACATTCAGTACTTC. Translating it yields CASSQAGGVGDKNIQYF.

The chain links TRBV6-2 or TRBV6-3 to TRBJ2-7, with D perhaps TRBD1 (7 bases). Looked up from germline, CDR1 is MNHEY and CDR2 is SVGEGT. This CDR3 region has 14 residues. V lost 4 bases to trimming and J lost 3 bases, with 13 bases between them. CDR3: CASSLAGGFYEQYF. In nucleotides, the CDR3 is TGTGCCAGCAGTTTAGCAGGGGGGTTCTACGAGCAGTACTTC.

This chain links TRBV9 with TRBJ2-7, with 9 nucleotides matching TRBD2. The CDR3 contains 16 residues. Germline values: CDR1 SGDLS, CDR2 YYNGEE. The V and J ends lost 0 bases and 5 bases, in that order; junction bases with no gene match: 9. The CDR3 protein is CASSVDGGRAPNEQYF. CDR3 in DNA: TGTGCCAGCAGCGTAGACGGCGGGAGGGCCCCCAACGAGCAGTACTTC.

The genes are TRBV23-1 and TRBJ1-5; 8 nucleotides match TRBD1. TRBV23-1 is treated as an ORF (open reading frame) with a function not yet certain. The J segment lost 1 base and the V segment lost 11 bases, leaving 16 bases of the junction unmatched. The CDR3 spans 17 residues. The CDR3 DNA reads TGCGCCCTCCGCGATCGGGGGCAGGGGGCGAGCAATCAGCCCCAGCATTTT. Translation: CALRDRGQGASNQPQHF.

The V call is TRBV7-3, the J call TRBJ1-3; 10 bases map to TRBD1. J gave up 4 bases and V 5 bases, and 8 bases lay outside the gene matches. The CDR3 contains 16 residues. Germline assignment: CDR1 SGHTA and CDR2 FQGTGA. CDR3 loop: CASSPTGTGVGNTIYF. The CDR3 region has the DNA TGTGCCAGCAGCCCGACCGGGACAGGGGTCGGAAACACCATATATTTT.